This T cell receptor (beta chain) came from a study of blood T cell repertoires in COVID-19. For the study at large: The study drew acute and convalescent COVID-19 samples from the United States, Italy and Spain.

Sequencing was performed with immunoSEQ multiplex PCR; in TCRdb, only in-frame clones are kept and a portion is missing. In the table there are some 140,000 clones, 83% of which are singletons. CDR1 SQVTM and CDR2 ANQGSEA come from the germline V gene. This CDR3 comprises 11 residues. Trimming took 5 bases from V and 1 from J, leaving 4 bases between them. The TCR sequence derives from a woman aged 60-75 years with COVID-19, enrolled during active disease. The chain carries TRBV29-1 and TRBJ2-3, with D unresolved. Sequencing used peripheral blood. The CDR3 spells CSVQGTDTQYF. CDR3 nucleotide sequence: TGCAGCGTTCAGGGCACAGATACGCAGTATTTT.